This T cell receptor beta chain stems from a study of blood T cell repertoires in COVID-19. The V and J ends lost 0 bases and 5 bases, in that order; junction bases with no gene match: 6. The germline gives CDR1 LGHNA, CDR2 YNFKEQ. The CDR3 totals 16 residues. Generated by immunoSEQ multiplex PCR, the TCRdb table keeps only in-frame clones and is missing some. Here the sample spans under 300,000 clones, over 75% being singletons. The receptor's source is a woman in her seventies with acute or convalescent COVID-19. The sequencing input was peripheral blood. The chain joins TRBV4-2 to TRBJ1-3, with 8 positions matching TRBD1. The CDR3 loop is CASSQEGTGGRNTIYF. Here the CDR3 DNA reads TGTGCCAGCAGCCAAGAAGGAACAGGGGGACGAAACACCATATATTTT.